This note documents a single T cell receptor (beta chain) sequence. This clone occurred once. Its recognized antigen is unknown. Per-nucleotide qualities are absent, and no much larger clonotype sits a single base away. Patients with autoimmune disease history or receiving systemic immunosuppression were excluded from the trial. Peripheral blood for TCR sequencing was collected from all dose cohorts at baseline, on cycle 4 day 1, and on cycle 7 day 1. The samples were drawn from a first-in-human, open-label, multicenter phase I dose-escalation trial of ivuxolimab. Adults with locally advanced or metastatic melanoma, renal cell carcinoma, hepatocellular carcinoma or head and neck squamous cell carcinoma were enrolled in the trial. Before TCR sequencing, CD4+ T cells and CD8+ T cells were sorted from peripheral blood as separate populations. The data belong to a study of OX40 agonist ivuxolimab in advanced cancers. Study-level background: Ivuxolimab was an agonistic, fully human IgG2 monoclonal antibody directed against OX40 (CD134), a costimulatory receptor. In the dose-escalation cohort, roughly 80% of patients were male, and the mean age was approximately 60 years, with a range of 23 to 79. The paper describes the monotherapy dose-escalation part (N of about 55 patients) of the phase I trial of ivuxolimab. Partial responses occurred in three dose-escalation patients: two with cutaneous melanoma and one with hepatocellular carcinoma. The purpose of peripheral TCRbeta sequencing was to test whether ivuxolimab changed TCR sequence diversity and led to clonal T-cell expansion. Of the roughly 52 dose-escalation patients, hepatocellular carcinoma was present in approximately 20, melanoma in approximately 15, renal cell carcinoma in 9 and head and neck cancer in 9. Prior anti-PD-1, anti-PD-L1 or anti-CTLA-4 therapy was permitted, and about 40% of dose-escalation patients had received checkpoint inhibitors. Intravenous ivuxolimab was administered to patients every 2 weeks at six dose levels: 0.01, 0.1, 0.3, 1.5, 3 and 10 mg/kg. Study-wide conclusions, independent of this receptor: At doses of 0.1 to 3.0 mg/kg, clonal expansion of both CD4+ and CD8+ T cells in blood was seen between baseline and week 6. After ivuxolimab, CD8+ T cells had more expanded clones than CD4+ T cells on average. Antigen specificity was not determined for the clonally expanded peripheral T cells. In the 0.1-3.0 mg/kg groups, partial responders had among the lowest normalized peripheral clonal expansion, particularly in CD8+ T cells. Low levels of normalized T-cell clonal expansion were also seen in some nonresponding patients.

To sequence the TCRbeta CDR3 region, genomic DNA was isolated from the sorted cells. The immunoSEQ Assay was used for sequencing of TCRbeta CDR3 regions. TCRdb took over this immuneACCESS table, retaining in-frame rearrangements with V and J assigned. Such tables are incomplete; in checked studies, under half of the missing clones stem from an unresolved V gene, and the remainder is unexplained. Counted in this sample were about 85,000 clones; about 86% of them appeared once. Just under 2% of the sample comes from the top ten. The CDR3 measures 11 amino acids from cysteine to phenylalanine. Just CDR3 DNA is preserved here, 33 bases in frame from base 1. From the germline V gene, CDR1 is SGHTA and CDR2 is FQGNSA. Between the V and J ends, shortened by 7 bases and 8 bases respectively, the junction contains 11 bases.

The origin of this receptor is an adult with an advanced solid tumor such as melanoma, head and neck, liver or kidney cancer. Sequenced here: CD4+ or CD8+ T cells sorted from blood, sampled in a trial of the OX40 agonist ivuxolimab. The rearrangement combines TRBV7-2 with TRBJ1-2, with no D gene named confidently. Read as DNA, the sequence is TGTGCCAGCACGGGGTCGCGAGGCTACACCTTC. Its protein is CASTGSRGYTF.